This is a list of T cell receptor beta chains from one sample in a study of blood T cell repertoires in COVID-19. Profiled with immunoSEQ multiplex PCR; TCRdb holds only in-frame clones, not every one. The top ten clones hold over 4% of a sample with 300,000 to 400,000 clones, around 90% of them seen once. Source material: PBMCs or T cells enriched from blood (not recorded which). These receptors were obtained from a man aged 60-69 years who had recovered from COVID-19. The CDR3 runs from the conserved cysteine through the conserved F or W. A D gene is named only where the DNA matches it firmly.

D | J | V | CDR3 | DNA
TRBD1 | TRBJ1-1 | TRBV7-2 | CASSARQGTEAFF | TGTGCCAGCAGCGCCCGACAGGGAACTGAAGCTTTCTTT
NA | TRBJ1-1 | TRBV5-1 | CASRNLGGVTEAFF | TGCGCCAGCAGAAACCTCGGGGGGGTCACTGAAGCTTTCTTT
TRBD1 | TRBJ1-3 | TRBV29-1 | CSVTDRSTSGNTIYF | TGCAGCGTCACGGACAGGTCCACCTCTGGAAACACCATATATTTT
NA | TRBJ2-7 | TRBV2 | CASSEQGATSYEQYF | TGTGCCAGCAGTGAACAGGGCGCGACCTCCTACGAGCAGTACTTC
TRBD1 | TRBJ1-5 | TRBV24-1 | CATQDRANQPQHF | TGTGCCACCCAGGACAGGGCCAATCAGCCCCAGCATTTT
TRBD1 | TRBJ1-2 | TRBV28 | CASRPGQGYGYTF | TGTGCCAGCCGCCCCGGACAGGGATATGGCTACACCTTC
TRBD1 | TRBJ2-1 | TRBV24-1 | CATRPASGQGNFNEQFF | TGTGCCACCCGCCCTGCCAGCGGACAGGGAAATTTCAATGAGCAGTTCTTC
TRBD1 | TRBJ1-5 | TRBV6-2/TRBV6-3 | CASSSTGGANQPQHF | TGTGCCAGCAGTTCCACAGGGGGCGCGAATCAGCCCCAGCATTTT
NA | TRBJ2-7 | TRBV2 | CASSEGPEPTYEQYF | TGTGCCAGCAGTGAAGGGCCAGAACCAACCTACGAGCAGTACTTC
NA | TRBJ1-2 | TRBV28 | CASSHFDGYTF | TGTGCCAGTTCACATTTCGATGGCTACACCTTC
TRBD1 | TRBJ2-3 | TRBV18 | CASSTFGTGRLDTQYF | TGTGCCAGCTCAACCTTCGGGACAGGACGCCTAGATACGCAGTATTTT
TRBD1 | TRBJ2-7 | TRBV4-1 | CASSQVAGTGGAYEQYF | TGCGCCAGCAGCCAAGTCGCAGGGACAGGGGGCGCTTACGAGCAGTACTTC
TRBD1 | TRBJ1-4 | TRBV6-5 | CASSHLGTGGEKLFF | TGTGCCAGCAGTCACCTCGGGACAGGAGGGGAAAAACTGTTTTTT
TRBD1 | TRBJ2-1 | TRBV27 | CASSKPGQGRHNEQFF | TGTGCCAGCAGCAAGCCGGGACAGGGAAGGCACAATGAGCAGTTCTTC
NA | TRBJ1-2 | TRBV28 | CASNQSPGIGGYTF | TGTGCCAGCAATCAGTCCCCAGGGATAGGTGGCTACACCTTC
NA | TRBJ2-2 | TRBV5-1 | CASSPGQGGTGELFF | TGCGCCAGCAGCCCCGGACAGGGAGGGACCGGGGAGCTGTTTTTT
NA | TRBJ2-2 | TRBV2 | CASSERQPGELFF | TGTGCCAGCAGTGAAAGACAGCCCGGGGAGCTGTTTTTT
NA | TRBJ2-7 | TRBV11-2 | CASSLGSSASYEQYF | TGTGCCAGCAGCTTAGGAAGTAGCGCAAGCTACGAGCAGTACTTC
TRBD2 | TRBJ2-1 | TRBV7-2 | CASSFASGNEQFF | TGTGCCAGCAGCTTTGCTAGCGGCAATGAGCAGTTCTTC